A selection of T cell receptor beta chains follows, all from one sample in a study of cytomegalovirus exposure and HLA in healthy donors. Some clones are missing from TCRdb's copy, which holds only in-frame ones; the method was immunoSEQ multiplex PCR. This table holds 150,000 to 200,000 clones, 76% found once. Sequenced: PBMCs. The receptors stem from a male donor in good health and CMV-seronegative. Both conserved end residues are part of each CDR3. D genes are given only for firm matches. Clone sizes are given selectively: once, few, many, or a class where the clone is expanded.

>once|TRBD1|TRBV4-1|TRBJ2-1
TGCGCCAGCAGCCAAGCTCCCCCGCCGACAGGGGGCCTTTTTAATGAGCAGTTCTTC
CASSQAPPPTGGLFNEQFF
>NA|TRBD1|TRBV9|TRBJ2-5
TGTGCCAGCAGCGTAGCTGAGGGACAGGGATTACGACAAGAGACCCAGTACTTC
CASSVAEGQGLRQETQYF
>NA|TRBD1|TRBV7-6|TRBJ1-4
TGTGCCAGCAGCTTATCGACCGACAGGGTTGCAACTAATGAAAAACTGTTTTTT
CASSLSTDRVATNEKLFF
>NA|TRBD1|TRBV6-5|TRBJ2-7
TGTGCCAGCAGTTACTCGCAGGGACAGGCCGACTACGAGCAGTACTTC
CASSYSQGQADYEQYF
>NA|NA|TRBV5-1|TRBJ2-5
TGCGCCAGCAGCTTGACCCCTGACAGACAAGAGACCCAGTACTTC
CASSLTPDRQETQYF
>NA|TRBD1|TRBV28|TRBJ2-7
TGTGCCAGCAGTCGGACAGGCTACTCCTACGAGCAGTACTTC
CASSRTGYSYEQYF
>once|NA|TRBV7-9|TRBJ1-2
TGTGCCAGCAGCTTAGGCCGTCACACCTCACGGGGTGTAGACTATGACTACACCTTC
CASSLGRHTSRGVDYDYTF
>NA|TRBD1|TRBV10-3|TRBJ1-3
TGTGCCATCAGTGATCCCGATATATGGACAGGGGAGCATCGGACTGGAAACACCATATATTTT
CAISDPDIWTGEHRTGNTIYF
>few|NA|TRBV27|TRBJ1-2
TGTGCCAGCGGCCCAGGGTATAGCTATGGCTACACCTTC
CASGPGYSYGYTF
>once|NA|TRBV9|TRBJ2-4
TGTGCCAGCAGCATGCAGGCAGGGCCAAACGACATTCAGTACTTC
CASSMQAGPNDIQYF
>NA|NA|TRBV6-5|TRBJ1-2
TGTGCCAGCAGTTACTCAGGCGGGGACGCTAACTATGGCTACACCTTC
CASSYSGGDANYGYTF
>NA|TRBD1|TRBV5-6|TRBJ2-1
TGTGCCAGCAGCTTGAAGGACAGGGCCCTCTTC
CASSLKDRALF
>NA|TRBD2|TRBV5-4|TRBJ2-1
TGTGCCAGCAGCCCTTCCCTGGGACTAGCGGGAGCCCTCAGTGATGAGCAGTTCTTC
CASSPSLGLAGALSDEQFF
>NA|NA|TRBV30|TRBJ2-5
TGTGCCTGGAGTGTGCCATTACGCGCCGGGACCCAGTACTTC
CAWSVPLRAGTQYF
>NA|TRBD1|TRBV7-3|TRBJ1-6
TGTGCCAGCAGCCGGGACAGCTATAATTCACCCCTCCACTTT
CASSRDSYNSPLHF